Sequencing of this T cell receptor (beta chain) was carried out in a study of blood T cell repertoires in COVID-19. Background on the study: Samples of COVID-19 (acute and convalescent) were obtained from the United States, Italy and Spain.

Some clones are missing from TCRdb's copy, which holds only in-frame ones; the method was immunoSEQ multiplex PCR. This table holds over 200,000 clones, approximately 90% found once. CDR1 is SGHNT, CDR2 YYREEE, per germline (reference sequence). The CDR3 is made up of 15 amino acids. Trimming shortened V by 4 bases and J by 2 bases, and 12 bases separated the two germline ends. This TCR derives from a man aged 25 to 40 with COVID-19, enrolled during active disease. The sample consisted of peripheral blood. V gene TRBV5-4 combines with J gene TRBJ1-4; D is undetermined. The CDR3 DNA reads as TGTGCCAGCAGCCCCCGGTTCGGGACTAATGAAAAACTGTTTTTT. Its protein is CASSPRFGTNEKLFF.